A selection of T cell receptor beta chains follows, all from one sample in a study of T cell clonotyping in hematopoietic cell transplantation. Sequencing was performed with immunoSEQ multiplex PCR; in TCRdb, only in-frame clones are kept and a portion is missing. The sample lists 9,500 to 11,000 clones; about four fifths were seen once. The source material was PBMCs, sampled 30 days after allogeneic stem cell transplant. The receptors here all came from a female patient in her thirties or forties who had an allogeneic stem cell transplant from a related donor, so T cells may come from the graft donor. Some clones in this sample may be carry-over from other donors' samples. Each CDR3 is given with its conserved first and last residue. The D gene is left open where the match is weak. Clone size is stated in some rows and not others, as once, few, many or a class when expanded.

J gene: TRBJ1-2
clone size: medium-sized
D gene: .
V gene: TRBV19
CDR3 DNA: TGTGCCAGTAGTATAGATCTACAGACAGGAACATATGGCTACACCTTC
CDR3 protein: CASSIDLQTGTYGYTF

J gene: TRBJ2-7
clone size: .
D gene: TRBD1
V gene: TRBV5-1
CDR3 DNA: TGCGCCAGCAGCTTAACAGGGGCAGGGTACGAGCAGTACTTC
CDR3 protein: CASSLTGAGYEQYF

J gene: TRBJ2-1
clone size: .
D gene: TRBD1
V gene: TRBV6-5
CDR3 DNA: TGTGCCAGCAGTTACCCGGGACAGGGTAACATTGAGCAGTTCTTC
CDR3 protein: CASSYPGQGNIEQFF

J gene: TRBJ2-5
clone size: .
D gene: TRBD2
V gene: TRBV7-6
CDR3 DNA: TGTGCCAGCAGCTTGGGAGCGGGAGGGTTATTCCAAGAGACCCAGTACTTC
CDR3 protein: CASSLGAGGLFQETQYF

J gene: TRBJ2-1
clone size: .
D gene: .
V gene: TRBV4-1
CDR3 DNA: TGCGCCAGCAGCCAAGCCGCAGGGAGCTCCTACAATGAGCAGTTCTTC
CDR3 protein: CASSQAAGSSYNEQFF

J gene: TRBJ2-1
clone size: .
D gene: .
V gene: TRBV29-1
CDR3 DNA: TGCAGCGTTGAGGTACAGGGGAGGGAGCAGTTCTTC
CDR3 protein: CSVEVQGREQFF

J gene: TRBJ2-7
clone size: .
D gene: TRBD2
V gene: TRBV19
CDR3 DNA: TGTGCCAGTAGTAGCCAGACTAGCGGGGCCGCCACCTACGAGCAGTACTTC
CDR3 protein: CASSSQTSGAATYEQYF

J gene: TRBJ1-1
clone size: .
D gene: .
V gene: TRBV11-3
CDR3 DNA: TGTGCCAGCAGCCGGAAAACGAACACTGAAGCTTTCTTT
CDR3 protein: CASSRKTNTEAFF

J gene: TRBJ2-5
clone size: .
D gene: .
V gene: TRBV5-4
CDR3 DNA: TGTGCCAGCAGCTTGAGGGGGGGTCTTAAAGAGACCCAGTACTTC
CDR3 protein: CASSLRGGLKETQYF

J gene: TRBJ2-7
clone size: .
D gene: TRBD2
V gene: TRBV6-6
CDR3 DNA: TGTGCCAGCAGTCCCGGGACTATATACGAGCAGTACTTC
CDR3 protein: CASSPGTIYEQYF

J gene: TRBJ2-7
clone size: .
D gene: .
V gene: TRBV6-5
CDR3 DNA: TGTGCCAGCAGTTTAGGACTAAGCGAGCAGTACTTC
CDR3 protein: CASSLGLSEQYF

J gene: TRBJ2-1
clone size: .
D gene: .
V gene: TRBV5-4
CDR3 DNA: TGTGCCAGCAGCAAGGGACCGACTAGGGGCAATGAGCAGTTCTTC
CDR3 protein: CASSKGPTRGNEQFF

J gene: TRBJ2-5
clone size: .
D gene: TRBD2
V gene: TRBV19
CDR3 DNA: TGTGCCAGTAGTATAGACAGCGGGGGAGAGACCCAGTACTTC
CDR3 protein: CASSIDSGGETQYF

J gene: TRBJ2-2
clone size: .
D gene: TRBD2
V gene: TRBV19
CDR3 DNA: TGTGCCAGTAGTACCGGGACTAGCCGTTTTCCCGGGGAGCTGTTTTTT
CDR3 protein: CASSTGTSRFPGELFF

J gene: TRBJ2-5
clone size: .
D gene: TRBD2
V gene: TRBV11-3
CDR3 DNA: TGTGCCAGCAGCTTTAGCGGGAGGGTAGAAGAGACCCAGTACTTC
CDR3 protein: CASSFSGRVEETQYF

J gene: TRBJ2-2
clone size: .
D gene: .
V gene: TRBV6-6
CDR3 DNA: TGTGCCAGCAAGAAGGAAGGCGGGGAGCTGTTTTTT
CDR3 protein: CASKKEGGELFF

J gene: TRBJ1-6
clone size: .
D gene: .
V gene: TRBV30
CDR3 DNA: TGTGCCTGGAGTGTACTCTCAGGTCGGAATTCACCCCTCCACTTT
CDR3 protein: CAWSVLSGRNSPLHF

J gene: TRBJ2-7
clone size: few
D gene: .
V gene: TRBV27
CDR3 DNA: TGTGCCAGCAGTCTGGCCGGGACCCCAGTCTACGAGCAGTACTTC
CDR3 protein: CASSLAGTPVYEQYF

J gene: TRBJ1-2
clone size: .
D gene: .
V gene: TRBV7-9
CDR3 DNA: TGTGCCAGCAGCTTAGTGGTCGAATCCTATGGCTACACCTTC
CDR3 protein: CASSLVVESYGYTF

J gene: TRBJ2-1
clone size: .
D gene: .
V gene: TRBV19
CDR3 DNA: TGTGCCAGTAGTATAGATCGCGGGCTCCGCAATGAGCAGTTCTTC
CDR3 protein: CASSIDRGLRNEQFF

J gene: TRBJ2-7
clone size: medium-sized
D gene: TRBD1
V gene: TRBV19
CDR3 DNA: TGTGCCAGTAGTAACACGCCGGGACAGGGACGGGACGAGCAGTACTTC
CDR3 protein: CASSNTPGQGRDEQYF

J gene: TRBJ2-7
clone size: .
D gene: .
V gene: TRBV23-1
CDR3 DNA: TGCGCCAGTAGCACGGCCAGCTACGAGCAGTACTTC
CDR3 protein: CASSTASYEQYF

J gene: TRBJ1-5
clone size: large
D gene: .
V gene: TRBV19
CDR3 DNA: TGTGCCAGTAGTACAGGGGAGGGTCAGCCCCAGCATTTT
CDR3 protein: CASSTGEGQPQHF

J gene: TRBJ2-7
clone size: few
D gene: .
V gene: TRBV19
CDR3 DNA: TGTGCCAGTAGTCCTACAGGGAACTACGAGCAGTACTTC
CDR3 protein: CASSPTGNYEQYF

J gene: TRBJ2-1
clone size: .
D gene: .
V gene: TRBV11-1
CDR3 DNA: TGTGCCAGCAGCTTAAAGTTTCTATCGCCGCGGTTCTTC
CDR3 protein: CASSLKFLSPRFF

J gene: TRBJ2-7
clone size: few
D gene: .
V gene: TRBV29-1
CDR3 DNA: TGCAGCGTTGTTTTCGGGAACTACGAGCAGTACTTC
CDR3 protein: CSVVFGNYEQYF

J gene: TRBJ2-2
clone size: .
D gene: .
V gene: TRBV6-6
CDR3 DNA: TGTGCCAGCAGTTACTATGGGCTCAACACCGGGGAGCTGTTTTTT
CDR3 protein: CASSYYGLNTGELFF

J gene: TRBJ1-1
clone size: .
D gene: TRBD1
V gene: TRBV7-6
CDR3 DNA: TGTGCCAGCAGCTTAGTTTTTAGCGGGACAGGGGGCCTCACTGAAGCTTTCTTT
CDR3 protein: CASSLVFSGTGGLTEAFF

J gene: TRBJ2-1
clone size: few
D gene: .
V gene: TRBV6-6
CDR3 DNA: TGTGCCAGCAGTTACTCCGGGACGCAATATGAGCAGTTCTTC
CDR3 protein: CASSYSGTQYEQFF

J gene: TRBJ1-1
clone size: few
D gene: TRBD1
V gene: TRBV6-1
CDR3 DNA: TGTGCCAGCCGGGACAGGGCAATCACTGAAGCTTTCTTT
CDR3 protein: CASRDRAITEAFF

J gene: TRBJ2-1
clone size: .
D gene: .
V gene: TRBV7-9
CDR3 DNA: TGTGCCAGCAGCCTGACGGGGATCCCCAATGAGCAGTTCTTC
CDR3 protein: CASSLTGIPNEQFF

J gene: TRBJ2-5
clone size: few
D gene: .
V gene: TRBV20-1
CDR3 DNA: TGCAGTGCTGGCCTTCAAGAGACCCAGTACTTC
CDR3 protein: CSAGLQETQYF

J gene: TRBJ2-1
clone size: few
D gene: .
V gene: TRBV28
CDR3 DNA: TGTGCCAGCAGCCTCTCAGGGGTTCTGTGGAATGAGCAGTTCTTC
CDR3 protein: CASSLSGVLWNEQFF

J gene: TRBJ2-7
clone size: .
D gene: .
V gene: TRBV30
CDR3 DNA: TGTGCCTGGAGTGTTCGGCCCACCGCCTACGAGCAGTACTTC
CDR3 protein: CAWSVRPTAYEQYF

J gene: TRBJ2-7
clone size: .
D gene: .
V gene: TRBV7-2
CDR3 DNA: TGTGCCAGCAGCTTAGATCCGAATAACTACGAGCAGTACTTC
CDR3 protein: CASSLDPNNYEQYF

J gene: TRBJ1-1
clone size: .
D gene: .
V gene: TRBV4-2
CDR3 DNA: TGTGCCAGCAGCCAAGATAAAGCTTTCTTT
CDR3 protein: CASSQDKAFF

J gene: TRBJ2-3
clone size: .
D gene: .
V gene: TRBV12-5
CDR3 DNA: TGTGCTAGTGCCTTCGGCCAGCGAACTACGCAGTATTTT
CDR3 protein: CASAFGQRTTQYF

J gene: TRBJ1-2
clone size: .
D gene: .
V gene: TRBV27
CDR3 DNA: TGTGCCAGCAGTCCCTGGACAGCTTATGGCTACACCTTC
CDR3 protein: CASSPWTAYGYTF

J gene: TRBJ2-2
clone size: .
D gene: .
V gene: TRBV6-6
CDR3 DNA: TGTGCCAGCAGTTACTCGAGGCAGGCCACCGGGGAGCTGTTTTTT
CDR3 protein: CASSYSRQATGELFF

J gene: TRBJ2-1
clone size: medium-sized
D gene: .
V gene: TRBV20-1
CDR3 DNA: TGCAGTGCTAGTGACCATGAGCAGTTCTTC
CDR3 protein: CSASDHEQFF

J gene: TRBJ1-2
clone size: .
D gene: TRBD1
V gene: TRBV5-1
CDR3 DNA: TGCGCCAGCAGCGCACCGGGACAGGTATTCTCTGGCTACACCTTC
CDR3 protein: CASSAPGQVFSGYTF

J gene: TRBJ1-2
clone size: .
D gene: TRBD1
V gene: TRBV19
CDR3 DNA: TGTGCCGGCGGACAGGCGACATATGGCCACACCTTC
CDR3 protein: CAGGQATYGHTF

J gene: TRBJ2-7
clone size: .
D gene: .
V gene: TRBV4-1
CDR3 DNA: TGCGCCAGCAGCCAAGATGGGGTCTTTTCCTACGAGCAGTACTTC
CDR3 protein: CASSQDGVFSYEQYF

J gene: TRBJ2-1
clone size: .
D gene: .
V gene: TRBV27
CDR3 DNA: TGTGCCAGCAGTTTCGTGGTAGGGCACAATGAGCAGTTCTTC
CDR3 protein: CASSFVVGHNEQFF

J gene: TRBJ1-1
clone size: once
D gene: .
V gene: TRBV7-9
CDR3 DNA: TGTGCCAGCAGCCGGGTTGTCACTGAAGCTTTCTTT
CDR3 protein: CASSRVVTEAFF

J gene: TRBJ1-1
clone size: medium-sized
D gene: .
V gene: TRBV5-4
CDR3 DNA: TGTGCCAGCAGCTTGATCGGGATAGAAGCTTTCTTT
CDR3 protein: CASSLIGIEAFF

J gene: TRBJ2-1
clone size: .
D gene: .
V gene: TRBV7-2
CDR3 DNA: TGTGCCAGCAGCTTTGAAGTTACCCACAATGAGCAGTTCTTC
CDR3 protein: CASSFEVTHNEQFF

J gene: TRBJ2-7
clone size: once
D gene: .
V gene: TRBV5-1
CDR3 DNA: TGCGCCAGCAGCTTGGCCCCCTCGGGATGGGAGCAGTACTTC
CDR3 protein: CASSLAPSGWEQYF

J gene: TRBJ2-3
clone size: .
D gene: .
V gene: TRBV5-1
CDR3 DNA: TGCGCCAGCAGCTTGGCTACATTACCCACAGATACGCAGTATTTT
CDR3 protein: CASSLATLPTDTQYF

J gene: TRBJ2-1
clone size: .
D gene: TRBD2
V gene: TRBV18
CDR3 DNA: TGTGCCAGCTCACCAGAGACGGGAGGTTACAATGAGCAGTTCTTC
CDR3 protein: CASSPETGGYNEQFF

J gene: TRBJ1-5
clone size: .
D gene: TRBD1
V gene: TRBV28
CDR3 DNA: TGTGCCAGCAGGGGACAGGGAATGAGCAATCAGCCCCAGCATTTT
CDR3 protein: CASRGQGMSNQPQHF

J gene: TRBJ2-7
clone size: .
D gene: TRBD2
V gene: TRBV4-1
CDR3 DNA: TGCGCCAGCAGCCAACAGATTCGGACTAGCCTCATCTTCTACGAGCAGTACTTC
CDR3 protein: CASSQQIRTSLIFYEQYF

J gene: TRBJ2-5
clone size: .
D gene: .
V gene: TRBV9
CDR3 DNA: TGTGCCAGCAGCGTAGCAAGAGAAGAGACCCAGTACTTC
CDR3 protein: CASSVAREETQYF

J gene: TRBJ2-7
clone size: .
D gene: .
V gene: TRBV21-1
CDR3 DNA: TGTGCCAGCAGCAAAGAACAAGAGCGGGGGACCTCCTACGAGCAGTACTTC
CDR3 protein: CASSKEQERGTSYEQYF

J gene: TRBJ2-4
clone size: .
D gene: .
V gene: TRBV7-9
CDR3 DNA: TGTGCCAGCAGCTTAGAGAGGGCAGATCTAGCCAAAAACATTCAGTACTTC
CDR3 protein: CASSLERADLAKNIQYF

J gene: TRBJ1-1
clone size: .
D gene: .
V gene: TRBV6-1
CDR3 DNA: TGTGCCAGCAGCCCAGGGGAGACCACTGAAGCTTTCTTT
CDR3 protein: CASSPGETTEAFF

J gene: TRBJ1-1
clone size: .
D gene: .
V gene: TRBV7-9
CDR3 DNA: TGTGCCAGCAGGGGGCTAGGCACTGAAGCTTTCTTT
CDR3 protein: CASRGLGTEAFF

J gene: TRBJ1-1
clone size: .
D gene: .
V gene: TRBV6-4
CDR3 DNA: TGTGCCAGCAGTGACTCATTGGCAGGGGAGTTGAGGCGAAACACTGAAGCTTTCTTT
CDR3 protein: CASSDSLAGELRRNTEAFF

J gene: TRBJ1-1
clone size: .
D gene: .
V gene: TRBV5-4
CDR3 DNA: TGTGCCAGCAGCTTCCCGGGAAGGACTGAAGCTTTCTTT
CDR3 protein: CASSFPGRTEAFF

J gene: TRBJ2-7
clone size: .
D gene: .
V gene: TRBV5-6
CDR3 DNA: TGTGCCAGCAGCTTGTCTTCCTACGAGCAGCACTTC
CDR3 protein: CASSLSSYEQHF